Each of the 25 T cell receptor beta chains below was sequenced from the same sample in a study of blood T cell repertoires in COVID-19. The method was immunoSEQ multiplex PCR; TCRdb's version includes in-frame clones alone and lacks a portion of them. The table includes about 44,000 clones, about 86% detected once. Sequencing was done on a sample of peripheral blood. These receptors were collected from a human donor in a cohort sampled during active COVID-19.

The chain is built from TRBV2 and TRBJ1-5, with TRBD1 matching 7 bases. Germline CDR1 reads SNHLY; CDR2 reads FYNNEI. The CDR3 sequence is 15 residues long. Trimming removed 4 bases from V and 7 bases from J; junction bases left unmatched: 10. CDR3 coding DNA: TGTGCCAGCAGTGGACTCGGACAGGCTGGCCAGCCCCAGCATTTT. The encoded protein is CASSGLGQAGQPQHF.

J is TRBJ2-3 and V is TRBV7-9; TRBD1 might be the D (6 bases). The CDR3 extends over 15 amino acids. Germline CDR1 reads SEHNR; CDR2 reads FQNEAQ (reference sequence). The ends were cut back, 4 bases at V and 0 bases at J, with 11 bases in the middle. This CDR3 reads CASSYGGPSTDTQYF. The CDR3 DNA sequence: TGTGCCAGCAGCTATGGGGGCCCTAGCACAGATACGCAGTATTTT.

The rearrangement uses TRBV27 and TRBJ1-1, with D possibly TRBD1 on 5 matching bases. Trimming took off 4 bases at V and 0 bases at J, with 12 bases between the two ends. Germline values: CDR1 MNHEY, CDR2 SMNVEV (reference sequence). The CDR3 length is 15 residues. The DNA for the CDR3 is TGTGCCAGCAGTTCAGGGCTAGAGATGAACACTGAAGCTTTCTTT. This gives the protein CASSSGLEMNTEAFF.

The chain joins TRBV12-3 or TRBV12-4 to TRBJ2-1; the D gene is possibly TRBD1 (5 bases). With 6 bases removed from V and 12 bases from J, the gap between germline ends came to 18 bases. This CDR3 is 13 amino acids long. CDR3 loop: CASSWGPLRWQFF. CDR3 DNA sequence: TGTGCCAGCAGCTGGGGCCCCCTGAGATGGCAGTTCTTC.

The CDR3: CASRKTGSTEAFF. The CDR3 DNA reads as TGTGCCAGTAGAAAGACAGGTAGCACTGAAGCTTTCTTT. V gene TRBV19 combines with J gene TRBJ1-1; tentative D call: TRBD1 (6 bases). The germline V gene encodes CDR1 LNHDA and CDR2 SQIVND (reference sequence). CDR3 length: 13 residues. V was shortened by 6 bases and J by 4 bases, with 12 bases between the two germline ends.

The chain employs TRBV9 and TRBJ2-1; 12 nucleotides match TRBD2. The CDR3 spans 15 residues. Losses at the gene ends were 3 bases for V and 2 bases for J; bases not matched to a gene: 0. Looked up from germline, CDR1 is SGDLS and CDR2 is YYNGEE. CDR3 residues: CASSASGGAYNEQFF. The DNA of the CDR3 is TGTGCCAGCAGCGCTAGCGGGGGGGCCTACAATGAGCAGTTCTTC.

This clone was seen a few times. The chain combines TRBV27 with TRBJ2-3; 7 nucleotides line up with TRBD1. V lost 5 bases to trimming and J lost 0 bases; unmatched junction nucleotides: 5. The germline V gene has CDR1 MNHEY and CDR2 SMNVEV (reference sequence). This CDR3 has 15 amino acids. CDR3 amino acids: CASSARGQSTDTQYF. CDR3 bases: TGTGCCAGCAGTGCCCGGGGACAGAGCACAGATACGCAGTATTTT.

The CDR3 coding sequence is TGTGCCAGCAGCGTAGGACAGGCGAACACTGAAGCTTTCTTT. This codes for CASSVGQANTEAFF. The genes are TRBV9 and TRBJ1-1; D might be TRBD1 (6 bases). This CDR3 contains 14 residues. CDR1 is SGDLS, CDR2 YYNGEE, per germline. V was clipped by 0 bases and J by 1 base, with 7 bases between them.

The rearrangement uses TRBV7-3 and TRBJ2-5, with 8 bases fitting TRBD2. The CDR3 length is 16 residues. Germline loops: CDR1 SGHTA, CDR2 FQGTGA. Losses at the gene ends were 0 bases for V and 5 bases for J; bases not matched to a gene: 8. In DNA, the CDR3 is TGTGCCAGCAGCTTAACTAGCGGGGCCCTCGGGGAGACCCAGTACTTC. This codes for CASSLTSGALGETQYF. Filled out from reference TRBV7-3 and TRBJ2-5, the complete variable domain reads GAGVSQTPSNKVTEKGKYVELRCDPISGHTALYWYRQSLGQGPEFLIYFQGTGAADDSGLPNDRFFAVRPEGSVSTLKIQRTERGDSAVYLCASSLTSGALGETQYFGPGTRLLVL.

Only one count was recorded for this clone. The chain is built from TRBV6-2 or TRBV6-3 and TRBJ1-6; no clear D gene. This CDR3 is 15 amino acids long. The V end lost 5 bases, the J end lost 9 bases, and 17 bases lay between the germline ends. The germline CDR1 and CDR2 sequences are MNHEY and SVGEGT. CDR3 bases: TGTGCCAGCAGTCCAACCCCAGAGGGTAGTTCACCCCTCCACTTT. Residues: CASSPTPEGSSPLHF.

On this clone itself: The junction departs from the called germline gene at one end, perhaps through a read error. J is TRBJ2-2 and V is TRBV7-7, with 7 bases identical to TRBD2. Per the germline V gene, CDR1 is SSHAT and CDR2 is FNYEAQ (reference sequence). The CDR3 totals 15 residues. In DNA, the CDR3 is TGTGCTAGCAGCCCCCCCACCGGCGGGGGCGGGGAGCTGTTTTTT. Its translation is CASSPPTGGGGELFF.

J is TRBJ1-3 and V is TRBV4-2; D possibly corresponds to TRBD1 (6 bases). This CDR3 contains 16 residues. Germline CDR1 and CDR2: LGHNA and YNFKEQ. Trimming removed 0 bases from V and 2 bases from J, with 11 bases in between. CDR3 bases: TGTGCCAGCAGCCAAGAGGGGGCGCAAGCTGGAAACACCATATATTTT. It translates to CASSQEGAQAGNTIYF.

This chain uses TRBV12-3 or TRBV12-4 with TRBJ2-2; possibly TRBD2 for D (6 bases). Trimming pared 6 bases from V and 6 bases from J, leaving 11 bases between. The CDR3 runs to 13 residues. In DNA form, the CDR3 reads TGTGCCAGCAGCCTAGGAGGGTCCGGGGAGCTGTTTTTT. This translates into CASSLGGSGELFF.

The chain joins TRBV18 to TRBJ2-5; TRBD2 aligns across 11 bases. This CDR3 contains 19 residues. Germline-derived CDR1 and CDR2 are KGHSH and LQKENI. Trimming at V came to 1 base and at J to 5 bases, leaving 15 bases not matched to a gene. CDR3 sequence: CASSPQLAGGPFVGETQYF. The DNA for the CDR3 is TGTGCCAGCTCACCACAATTAGCGGGGGGGCCTTTTGTTGGGGAGACCCAGTACTTC.

For the CDR3, the DNA is TGTGCCAGCAGCCCCCGTCAGACGGGGGGCTCCTACAATGAGCAGTTCTTC. This translates into CASSPRQTGGSYNEQFF. The rearrangement joins TRBV5-6 to TRBJ2-1; 7 positions agree with TRBD2. V lost 4 bases and J lost 0; bases outside the gene matches: 10. This CDR3 has 17 amino acids. In germline, CDR1 is SGHDT, CDR2 YYEEEE.

The chain couples TRBV3-1 (or the pseudogene TRBV3-2) to TRBJ2-7; 7 bases agree with TRBD2. Germline CDR1 LGHDT, CDR2 YNNKEL (reference sequence). This CDR3 spans 14 amino acids. Germline trimming cut 3 bases from V and 1 base from J; bases unmatched to any gene: 3. This CDR3 is CASSQGGGSYEQYV. CDR3 in DNA: TGTGCCAGCAGCCAGGGCGGGGGTTCCTACGAGCAGTACGTC.

CDR3 amino acids: CASSEAWHSTDTQYF. The CDR3 nucleotides read TGTGCCAGCAGTGAAGCGTGGCACAGCACAGATACGCAGTATTTT. The V call is TRBV6-1, the J call TRBJ2-3; no clear D. The CDR3 is made up of 15 amino acids. V was pared by 0 bases and J by 0 bases, with 7 bases between. Germline V gives CDR1 MNHNS, CDR2 SASEGT.

This clone was counted a single time. The V and J genes are TRBV5-1 and TRBJ1-4, with 11 bases that match TRBD1. The CDR3 totals 16 residues. V was pared by 4 bases and J by 8 bases, with 10 bases of the junction left unmatched. Per germline, CDR1 SGHRS and CDR2 YFSETQ. CDR3 nucleotides: TGCGCCAGCAGCCCGGGACAGGGGGAATTCGGCGAAAAACTGTTTTTT. Translation gives CASSPGQGEFGEKLFF.

This sequence joins TRBV27 and TRBJ1-6; possibly TRBD1 for D (5 bases). The germline CDR1 and CDR2 sequences are MNHEY and SMNVEV (reference sequence). The CDR3 spans 16 residues. Trimming took 5 bases from V and 4 from J, leaving 15 bases between them. CDR3 sequence reads: CASSRRDGGYNSPLHF. CDR3 DNA: TGTGCCAGCAGTCGGCGCGACGGGGGTTATAATTCACCCCTCCACTTT.

The chain joins TRBV19 to TRBJ1-1; 7 bases are shared with TRBD1. The J segment lost 4 bases and the V segment lost 6 bases, leaving 8 bases of the junction unmatched. This CDR3 contains 14 residues. Germline V gives CDR1 LNHDA, CDR2 SQIVND (reference sequence). The CDR3 DNA reads as TGTGCCAGTAGGCAAGACAGGGCGCGCACTGAAGCTTTCTTT. Its protein is CASRQDRARTEAFF.

The chain is built from TRBV19 and TRBJ1-5; 9 bases are a match to TRBD1. This CDR3 is built from 15 residues. J was trimmed by 6 bases and V by 6 bases; bases with no gene match: 9. Germline CDR1 and CDR2: LNHDA and SQIVND (reference sequence). The CDR3 here is CASSPTGGLAQPQHF. CDR3 bases: TGTGCCAGTAGCCCGACAGGGGGGCTTGCTCAGCCCCAGCATTTT.

This clone was found many times. The gene calls are TRBV4-1 and TRBJ1-5; tentatively, D is TRBD1 (5 bases). V was pared by 0 bases and J by 7 bases, with 19 bases between. Per germline, CDR1 MGHRA and CDR2 YSYEKL. The CDR3 sequence is 17 residues long. The CDR3 protein is CASSQEGVVQGRQPQHF. The CDR3 DNA follows: TGCGCCAGCAGCCAAGAGGGTGTGGTCCAGGGTAGGCAGCCCCAGCATTTT.

The rearrangement links TRBV30 to TRBJ1-6, with D hard to call. Germline V gives CDR1 GTSNPN, CDR2 SVGIG (reference sequence). The CDR3 is 17 residues long. The ends were cut back, 7 bases at V and 0 bases at J, with 19 bases in the middle. CDR3 loop: CASRDRRSGSYNSPLHF. The DNA of the CDR3 is TGTGCCTCCCGGGATCGACGATCGGGCTCCTATAATTCACCCCTCCACTTT. The full variable domain, in which reference TRBV30 and TRBJ1-6 provide the parts outside the CDR3, is SQTIHQWPATLVQPVGSPLSLECTVEGTSNPNLYWYRQAAGRGLQLLFYSVGIGQISSEVPQNLSASRPQDRQFILSSKKLLLSDSGFYLCASRDRRSGSYNSPLHFGNGTRLTVT.

The J gene is TRBJ1-2, the V gene TRBV6-2 or TRBV6-3; tentatively, D is TRBD1 (6 bases). Between the trimmed V and J ends, which lost 5 bases and 4 bases, there was a span of 17 bases. This CDR3 comprises 15 residues. Looked up from germline, CDR1 is MNHEY and CDR2 is SVGEGT. The CDR3 loop is CASSQSPGTSYGYTF. The CDR3 coding sequence is TGTGCCAGCAGTCAGAGTCCCGGGACAAGCTATGGCTACACCTTC.

In this sample, this clone turned up a few times. The V gene is TRBV4-2, the J gene TRBJ1-3, with 7 bases lining up with TRBD1. Per the germline V gene, CDR1 is LGHNA and CDR2 is YNFKEQ. The CDR3 spans 16 residues. V shed 4 bases, J shed 2 bases, and the junction held 8 bases outside the gene matches. The CDR3: CASSRTGTAAGNTIYF. The CDR3 DNA follows: TGTGCCAGCAGCCGAACCGGGACAGCCGCTGGAAACACCATATATTTT.